This TCR beta chain was captured by sequencing in a study of cytomegalovirus exposure and HLA in healthy donors. Overall study results and limits: The authors later found HLA-associated TCR beta chains more clonally expanded than equally common others. In an earlier analysis, most TCR beta V segments were productive about 87% or about 30% of the time. Across all donors, roughly uniform sequencing depth was an assumption of the presence/absence analyses. The classifier, whose performance was assessed in both the original and validation cohorts, reportedly diagnosed cytomegalovirus status with high specificity and sensitivity.

Primers for the PCR totalled 60 Vbeta and 13 Jbeta. Sequencing used immunoSEQ multiplex PCR; TCRdb keeps in-frame clones, though not all of them. The sample yields some 150,000 clones, 77% seen once. In regard to this clone: Antigen: not known.

The CDR3 sequence is 15 residues long. Trimming took 0 bases from V and 8 from J, leaving 17 bases between them. Germline CDR1 reads SGDLS; CDR2 reads YYNGEE. This TCR was sampled from a woman younger than 45 in good health and CMV-seronegative. The sequenced sample was PBMCs. The chain couples TRBV9 to TRBJ1-1, with a tentative D call TRBD1 (6 bases). The CDR3 protein is CASSVVEGGEAEAFF. CDR3 nucleotides: TGTGCCAGCAGCGTAGTTGAAGGGGGGGAAGCGGAAGCTTTCTTT.